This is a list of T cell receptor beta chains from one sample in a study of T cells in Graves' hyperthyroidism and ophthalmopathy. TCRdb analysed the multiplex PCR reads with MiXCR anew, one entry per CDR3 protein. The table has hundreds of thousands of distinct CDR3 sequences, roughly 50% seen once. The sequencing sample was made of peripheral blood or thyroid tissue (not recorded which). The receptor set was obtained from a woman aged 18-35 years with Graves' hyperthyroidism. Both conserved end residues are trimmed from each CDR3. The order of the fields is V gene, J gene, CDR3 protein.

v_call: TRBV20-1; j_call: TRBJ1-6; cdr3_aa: SARRGRSSYNSPLH
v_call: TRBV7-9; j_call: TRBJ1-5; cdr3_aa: ASSFTTDRNQPQH
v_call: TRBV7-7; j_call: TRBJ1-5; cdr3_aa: ASSQRQDSNQPQH
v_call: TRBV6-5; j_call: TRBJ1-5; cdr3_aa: ASSQDVTGGDQPQH
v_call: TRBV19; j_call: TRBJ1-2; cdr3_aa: ASSIGAGYT
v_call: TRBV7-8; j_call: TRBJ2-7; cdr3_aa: ASSSPPGQTYEQY
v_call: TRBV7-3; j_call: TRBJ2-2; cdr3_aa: ASGFWGSGELF
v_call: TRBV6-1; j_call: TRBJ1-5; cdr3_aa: ASSQGAFGQPQH
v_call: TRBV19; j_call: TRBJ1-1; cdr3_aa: ASSMQGQKNTEAF
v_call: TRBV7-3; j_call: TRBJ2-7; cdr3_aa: ASSLSSGPLYEQY
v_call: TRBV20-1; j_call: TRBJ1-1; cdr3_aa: SAEIFGEGDTEAF
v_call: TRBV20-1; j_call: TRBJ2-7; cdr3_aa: SASRGVAGEREQY
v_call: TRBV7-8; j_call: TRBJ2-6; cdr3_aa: ASSRGLLPSGANVLT
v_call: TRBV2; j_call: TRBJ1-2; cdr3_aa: ASRGLKSPSYGYT
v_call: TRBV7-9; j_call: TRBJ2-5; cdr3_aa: ASSLKAGGPEETQY
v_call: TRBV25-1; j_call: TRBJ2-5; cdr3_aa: ASSDRRQGAGETQY
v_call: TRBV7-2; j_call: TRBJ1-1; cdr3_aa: ASSFSGTGGGAF
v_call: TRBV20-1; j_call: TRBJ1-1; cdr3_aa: SASGGALNTEAF
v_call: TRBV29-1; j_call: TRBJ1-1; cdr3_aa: SEDRNSEAF
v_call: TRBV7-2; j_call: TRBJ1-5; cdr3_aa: ASSFIGANQPQH
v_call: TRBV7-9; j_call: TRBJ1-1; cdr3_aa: ASSTSGNTEAF